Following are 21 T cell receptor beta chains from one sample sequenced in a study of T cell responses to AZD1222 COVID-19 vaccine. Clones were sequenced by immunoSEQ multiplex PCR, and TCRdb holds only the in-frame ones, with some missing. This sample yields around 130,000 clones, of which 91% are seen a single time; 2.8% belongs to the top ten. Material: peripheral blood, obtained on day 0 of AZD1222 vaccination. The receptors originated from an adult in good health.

CDR3 in amino acids: CASSRTNTEAFF. The CDR3 DNA follows: TGTGCCAGCAGTAGGACGAACACTGAAGCTTTCTTT. The chain recombines TRBV2 with TRBJ1-1; no clear D gene. Trimming removed 5 bases from V and 1 base from J, with 5 bases in between. This CDR3 region has 12 residues. Germline V gene lookup returns CDR1 SNHLY and CDR2 FYNNEI.

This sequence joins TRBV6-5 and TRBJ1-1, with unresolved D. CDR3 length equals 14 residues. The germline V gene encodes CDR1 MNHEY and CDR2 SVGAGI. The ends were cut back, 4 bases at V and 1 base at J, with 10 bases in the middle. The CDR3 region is CASSLYQGNTEAFF. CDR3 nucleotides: TGTGCCAGCAGTTTATACCAAGGGAACACTGAAGCTTTCTTT.

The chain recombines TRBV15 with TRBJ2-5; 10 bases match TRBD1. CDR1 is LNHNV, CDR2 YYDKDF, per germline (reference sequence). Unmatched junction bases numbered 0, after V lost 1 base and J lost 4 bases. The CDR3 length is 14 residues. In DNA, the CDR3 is TGTGCCACCAGCAGAGGACAGGGGGCAGAGACCCAGTACTTC. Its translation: CATSRGQGAETQYF.

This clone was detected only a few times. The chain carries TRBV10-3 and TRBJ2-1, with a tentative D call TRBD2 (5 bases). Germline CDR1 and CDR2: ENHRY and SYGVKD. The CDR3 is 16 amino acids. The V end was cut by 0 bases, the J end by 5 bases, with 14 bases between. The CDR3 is CAISESGAASHNEQFF. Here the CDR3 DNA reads TGTGCCATCAGTGAGTCAGGAGCGGCCTCACACAATGAGCAGTTCTTC.

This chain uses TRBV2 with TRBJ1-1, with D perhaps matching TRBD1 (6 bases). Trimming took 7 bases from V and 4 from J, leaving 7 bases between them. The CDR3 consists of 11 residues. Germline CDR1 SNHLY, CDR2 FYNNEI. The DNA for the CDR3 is TGTGCCAGCATAGGGGGCACTGAAGCTTTCTTT. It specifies CASIGGTEAFF.

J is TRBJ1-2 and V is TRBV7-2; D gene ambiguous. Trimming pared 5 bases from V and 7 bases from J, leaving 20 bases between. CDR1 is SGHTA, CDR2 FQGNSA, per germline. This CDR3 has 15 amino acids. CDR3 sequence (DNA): TGTGCCAGCAGCCTACGTATCGGGGATTTTCGTGGCTACACCTTC. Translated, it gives CASSLRIGDFRGYTF.

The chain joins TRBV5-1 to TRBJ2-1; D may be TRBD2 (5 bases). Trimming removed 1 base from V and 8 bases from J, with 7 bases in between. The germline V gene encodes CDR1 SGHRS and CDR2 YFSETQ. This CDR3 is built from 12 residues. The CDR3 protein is CASSLLADEQFF. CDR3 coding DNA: TGCGCCAGCAGCTTGCTAGCAGATGAGCAGTTCTTC. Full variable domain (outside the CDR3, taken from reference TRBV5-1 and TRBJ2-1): KAGVTQTPRYLIKTRGQQVTLSCSPISGHRSVSWYQQTPGQGLQFLFEYFSETQRNKGNFPGRFSGRQFSNSRSEMNVSTLELGDSALYLCASSLLADEQFFGPGTRLTVL.

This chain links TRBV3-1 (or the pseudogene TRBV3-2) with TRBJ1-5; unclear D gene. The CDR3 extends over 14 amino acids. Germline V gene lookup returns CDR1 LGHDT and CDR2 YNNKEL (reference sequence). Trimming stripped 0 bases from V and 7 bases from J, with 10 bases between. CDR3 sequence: CASSQDRVAQPQHF. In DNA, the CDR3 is TGTGCCAGCAGCCAAGATCGGGTGGCCCAGCCCCAGCATTTT.

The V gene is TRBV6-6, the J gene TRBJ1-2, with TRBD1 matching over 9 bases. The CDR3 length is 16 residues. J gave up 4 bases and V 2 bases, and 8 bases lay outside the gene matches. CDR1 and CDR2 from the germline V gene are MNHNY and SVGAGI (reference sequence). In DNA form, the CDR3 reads TGTGCCAGCAGTTACCTGGACAGGGGACCTTCCTATGGCTACACCTTC. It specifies CASSYLDRGPSYGYTF.

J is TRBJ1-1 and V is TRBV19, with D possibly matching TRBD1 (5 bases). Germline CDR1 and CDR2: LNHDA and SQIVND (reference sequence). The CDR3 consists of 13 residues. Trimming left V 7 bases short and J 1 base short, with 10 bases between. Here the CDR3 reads CASTMGTNTEAFF. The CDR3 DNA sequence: TGTGCCAGTACCATGGGGACGAACACTGAAGCTTTCTTT.

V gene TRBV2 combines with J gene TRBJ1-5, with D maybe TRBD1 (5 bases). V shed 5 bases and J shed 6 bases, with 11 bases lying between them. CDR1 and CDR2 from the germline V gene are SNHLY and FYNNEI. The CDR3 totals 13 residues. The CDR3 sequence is CASSRDLVQPQHF. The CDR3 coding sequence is TGTGCCAGCAGTCGGGACCTGGTTCAGCCCCAGCATTTT.

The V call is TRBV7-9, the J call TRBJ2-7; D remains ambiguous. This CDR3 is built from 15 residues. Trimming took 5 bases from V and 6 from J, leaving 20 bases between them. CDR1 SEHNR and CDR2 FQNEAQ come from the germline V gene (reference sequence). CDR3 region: CASSPPRMAAREQYF. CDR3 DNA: TGTGCCAGCAGCCCCCCCCGGATGGCAGCCCGCGAGCAGTACTTC.

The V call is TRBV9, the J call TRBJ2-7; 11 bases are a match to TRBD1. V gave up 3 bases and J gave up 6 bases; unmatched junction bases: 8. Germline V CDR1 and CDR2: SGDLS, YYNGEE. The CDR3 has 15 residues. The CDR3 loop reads CASSARTGGLSEQYF. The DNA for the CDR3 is TGTGCCAGCAGCGCCCGGACAGGGGGCCTTTCCGAGCAGTACTTC.

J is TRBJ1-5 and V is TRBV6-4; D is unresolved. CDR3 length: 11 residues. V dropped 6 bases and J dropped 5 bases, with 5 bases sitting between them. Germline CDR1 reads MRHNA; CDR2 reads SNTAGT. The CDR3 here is CASRTDQPQHF. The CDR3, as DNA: TGTGCCAGCAGAACCGATCAGCCCCAGCATTTT.

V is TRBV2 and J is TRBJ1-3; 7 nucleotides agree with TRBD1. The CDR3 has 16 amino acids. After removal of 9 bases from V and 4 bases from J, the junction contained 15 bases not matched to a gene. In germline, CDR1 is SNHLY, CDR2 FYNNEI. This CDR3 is CASSPTGTAMGNTIYF. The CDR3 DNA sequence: TGTGCCAGTTCACCGACCGGGACAGCAATGGGAAACACCATATATTTT.

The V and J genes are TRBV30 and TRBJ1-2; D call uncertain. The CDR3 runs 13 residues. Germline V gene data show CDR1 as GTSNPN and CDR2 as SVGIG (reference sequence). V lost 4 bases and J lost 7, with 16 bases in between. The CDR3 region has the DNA TGTGCCTGGATTACGACCCTACTGGGTGGCTACACCTTC. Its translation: CAWITTLLGGYTF.

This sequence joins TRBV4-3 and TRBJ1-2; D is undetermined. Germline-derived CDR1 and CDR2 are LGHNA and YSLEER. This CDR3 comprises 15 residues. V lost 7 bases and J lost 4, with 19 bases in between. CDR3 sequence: CASKSSTGSPYGYTF. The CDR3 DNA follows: TGCGCCAGCAAATCCAGCACCGGCAGCCCCTATGGCTACACCTTC.

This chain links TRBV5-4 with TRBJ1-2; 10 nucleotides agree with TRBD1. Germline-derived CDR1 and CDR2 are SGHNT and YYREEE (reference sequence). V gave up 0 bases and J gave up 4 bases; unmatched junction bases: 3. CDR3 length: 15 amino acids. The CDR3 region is CASSLGTGGGYGYTF. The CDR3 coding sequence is TGTGCCAGCAGCTTGGGGACAGGGGGAGGCTATGGCTACACCTTC.

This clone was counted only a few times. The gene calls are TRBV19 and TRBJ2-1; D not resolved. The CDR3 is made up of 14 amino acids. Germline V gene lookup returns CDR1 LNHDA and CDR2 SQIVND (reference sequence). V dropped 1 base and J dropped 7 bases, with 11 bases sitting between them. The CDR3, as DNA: TGTGCCAGTAGTATAGGTCGATATATGAATGAGCAGTTCTTC. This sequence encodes CASSIGRYMNEQFF.

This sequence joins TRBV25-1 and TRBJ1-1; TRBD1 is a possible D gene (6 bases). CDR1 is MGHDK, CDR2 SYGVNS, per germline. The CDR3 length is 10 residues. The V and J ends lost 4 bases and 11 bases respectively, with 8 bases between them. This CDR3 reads CASSAGDAFF. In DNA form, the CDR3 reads TGTGCCAGCAGTGCAGGGGATGCTTTCTTT.

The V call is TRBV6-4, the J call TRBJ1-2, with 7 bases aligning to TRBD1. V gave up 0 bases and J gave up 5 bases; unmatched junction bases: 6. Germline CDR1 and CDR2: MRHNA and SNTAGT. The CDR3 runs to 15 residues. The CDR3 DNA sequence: TGTGCCAGCAGTGACTCGCGACAGGGAGGTTATGGCTACACCTTC. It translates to CASSDSRQGGYGYTF.